A selection of T cell receptor beta chains follows, all from one sample in a study of T cell responses to AZD1222 COVID-19 vaccine. Some clones are missing from TCRdb's copy, which holds only in-frame ones; the method was immunoSEQ multiplex PCR. The sample lists about 180,000 clones; approximately 92% were seen once. This material consisted of peripheral blood, taken 28 days after the second dose of the MenACWY control vaccine. The source of these receptors is an adult who received the MenACWY meningococcal vaccine as a control. Each CDR3 is given with its conserved first and last residue. A D gene is named only where the DNA matches it firmly. Expanded clones are given a class, and other clones once, few, many or no size at all.

cdr3_aa: CASSEAHGIGEKLFF
cdr3_nt: TGTGCCAGCAGTGAAGCCCACGGGATCGGTGAAAAACTGTTTTTT
v_call: TRBV6-1
j_call: TRBJ1-4
d_call: NA
clone_size: NA

cdr3_aa: CASSPLGGYGYTF
cdr3_nt: TGTGCCAGCTCACCTCTTGGCGGCTATGGCTACACCTTC
v_call: TRBV18
j_call: TRBJ1-2
d_call: NA
clone_size: NA

cdr3_aa: CASSYSPSSGYEQYF
cdr3_nt: TGTGCCAGCAGTTACTCCCCCTCTAGCGGGTACGAGCAGTACTTC
v_call: TRBV6-5
j_call: TRBJ2-7
d_call: TRBD2
clone_size: NA

cdr3_aa: CSASAGTSGGPQYF
cdr3_nt: TGCAGTGCTAGTGCCGGGACTAGCGGGGGACCGCAGTATTTT
v_call: TRBV20-1
j_call: TRBJ2-3
d_call: TRBD2
clone_size: NA

cdr3_aa: CASSLESGGTTQYF
cdr3_nt: TGTGCCAGCAGCCTAGAGTCGGGGGGCACGACCCAGTACTTC
v_call: TRBV11-2
j_call: TRBJ2-5
d_call: NA
clone_size: NA

cdr3_aa: CASSSEGQPQHF
cdr3_nt: TGTGCCAGCAGTTCAGAGGGTCAGCCCCAGCATTTT
v_call: TRBV28
j_call: TRBJ1-5
d_call: NA
clone_size: NA

cdr3_aa: CASLVSGAGGYTF
cdr3_nt: TGTGCCAGCCTGGTTTCCGGGGCTGGGGGCTACACCTTC
v_call: TRBV28
j_call: TRBJ1-2
d_call: NA
clone_size: NA

cdr3_aa: CASRVDLNSPLHF
cdr3_nt: TGCGCCAGCAGAGTCGACCTAAATTCACCCCTCCACTTT
v_call: TRBV5-1
j_call: TRBJ1-6
d_call: NA
clone_size: NA

cdr3_aa: CASSQSAAAPLNTEAFF
cdr3_nt: TGCGCCAGCAGTCAATCGGCGGCAGCTCCTTTGAACACTGAAGCTTTCTTT
v_call: TRBV23-1
j_call: TRBJ1-1
d_call: NA
clone_size: NA

cdr3_aa: CASSSTGGDGQPQHF
cdr3_nt: TGCGCCAGCAGCTCCACAGGGGGGGACGGTCAGCCCCAGCATTTT
v_call: TRBV4-1
j_call: TRBJ1-5
d_call: TRBD1
clone_size: NA

cdr3_aa: CASSGPGLEAYTGELFF
cdr3_nt: TGTGCCAGCAGCGGACCGGGACTGGAGGCATACACCGGGGAGCTGTTTTTT
v_call: TRBV7-2
j_call: TRBJ2-2
d_call: NA
clone_size: NA

cdr3_aa: CAWSSAYSNQPQHF
cdr3_nt: TGTGCCTGGAGTTCAGCGTATAGCAATCAGCCCCAGCATTTT
v_call: TRBV30
j_call: TRBJ1-5
d_call: NA
clone_size: NA

cdr3_aa: CASRTDPNEKLFF
cdr3_nt: TGCGCCAGCAGGACAGATCCTAATGAAAAACTGTTTTTT
v_call: TRBV5-1
j_call: TRBJ1-4
d_call: NA
clone_size: NA

cdr3_aa: CASSTQGVRGIYYGYTF
cdr3_nt: TGTGCCAGCAGTACTCAGGGGGTGAGGGGAATATACTATGGCTACACCTTC
v_call: TRBV25-1
j_call: TRBJ1-2
d_call: TRBD1
clone_size: NA

cdr3_aa: CASSGGGTSGDTQYF
cdr3_nt: TGCGCCAGCAGTGGTGGAGGGACTAGCGGGGATACGCAGTATTTT
v_call: TRBV10-1
j_call: TRBJ2-3
d_call: TRBD2
clone_size: once

cdr3_aa: CASSLGLGRVREQYF
cdr3_nt: TGCGCCAGCAGCTTGGGTCTGGGTAGGGTACGCGAGCAGTACTTC
v_call: TRBV5-1
j_call: TRBJ2-7
d_call: NA
clone_size: NA

cdr3_aa: CASSRDRTNYGYTF
cdr3_nt: TGTGCCAGCAGCAGAGACAGGACAAACTATGGCTACACCTTC
v_call: TRBV6-5
j_call: TRBJ1-2
d_call: NA
clone_size: NA

cdr3_aa: CASRGGDQPQHF
cdr3_nt: TGTGCCAGCAGGGGGGGGGATCAGCCCCAGCATTTT
v_call: TRBV28
j_call: TRBJ1-5
d_call: NA
clone_size: NA

cdr3_aa: CASSSSGTAYNEQFF
cdr3_nt: TGCGCCAGCAGCTCGTCCGGGACAGCTTACAATGAGCAGTTCTTC
v_call: TRBV5-1
j_call: TRBJ2-1
d_call: TRBD1
clone_size: NA

cdr3_aa: CASRTRQGADTEAFF
cdr3_nt: TGTGCCAGCAGGACGAGACAGGGGGCGGACACTGAAGCTTTCTTT
v_call: TRBV6-5
j_call: TRBJ1-1
d_call: TRBD1
clone_size: NA

cdr3_aa: CASSPSGGRTEAFF
cdr3_nt: TGTGCCAGCTCACCGTCGGGGGGCCGGACTGAAGCTTTCTTT
v_call: TRBV18
j_call: TRBJ1-1
d_call: NA
clone_size: NA

cdr3_aa: CASSPGQDATNEKLFF
cdr3_nt: TGTGCCAGCTCACCGGGACAAGACGCAACTAATGAAAAACTGTTTTTT
v_call: TRBV18
j_call: TRBJ1-4
d_call: NA
clone_size: once

cdr3_aa: CASKEGPEAFF
cdr3_nt: TGCGCCAGCAAAGAGGGGCCTGAAGCTTTCTTT
v_call: TRBV5-1
j_call: TRBJ1-1
d_call: NA
clone_size: NA

cdr3_aa: CASSSGQAKVETQYF
cdr3_nt: TGTGCCAGCAGCTCGGGACAGGCGAAGGTAGAGACCCAGTACTTC
v_call: TRBV11-2
j_call: TRBJ2-5
d_call: TRBD1
clone_size: NA

cdr3_aa: CASSKVAGLSNQPQHF
cdr3_nt: TGTGCCAGCAGCAAAGTGGCGGGGCTTAGCAATCAGCCCCAGCATTTT
v_call: TRBV21-1
j_call: TRBJ1-5
d_call: NA
clone_size: NA

cdr3_aa: CSAQSGYEQYF
cdr3_nt: TGCAGTGCGCAATCAGGCTACGAGCAGTACTTC
v_call: TRBV20-1
j_call: TRBJ2-7
d_call: NA
clone_size: NA

cdr3_aa: CASQLRGQGWQPQHF
cdr3_nt: TGTGCCAGCCAACTTCGGGGGCAGGGTTGGCAGCCCCAGCATTTT
v_call: TRBV6-5
j_call: TRBJ1-5
d_call: NA
clone_size: NA

cdr3_aa: CASSPPGGGPYEQYF
cdr3_nt: TGTGCCAGCTCACCACCGGGGGGGGGACCGTACGAGCAGTACTTC
v_call: TRBV18
j_call: TRBJ2-7
d_call: TRBD2
clone_size: NA

cdr3_aa: CASSQEGTHLNPSGNTIYF
cdr3_nt: TGCGCCAGCAGCCAAGAGGGGACACACCTAAACCCCTCTGGAAACACCATATATTTT
v_call: TRBV4-1
j_call: TRBJ1-3
d_call: NA
clone_size: NA

cdr3_aa: CATSETGVSGYTF
cdr3_nt: TGTGCCACCAGTGAAACAGGGGTTTCTGGCTACACCTTC
v_call: TRBV24-1
j_call: TRBJ1-2
d_call: TRBD1
clone_size: NA

cdr3_aa: CASSLQATNEKLFF
cdr3_nt: TGTGCCAGCAGTCTCCAGGCAACTAATGAAAAACTGTTTTTT
v_call: TRBV28
j_call: TRBJ1-4
d_call: NA
clone_size: once

cdr3_aa: CASSIAGQRRTEAFF
cdr3_nt: TGTGCCAGTAGTATTGCTGGGCAGCGTAGGACTGAAGCTTTCTTT
v_call: TRBV19
j_call: TRBJ1-1
d_call: NA
clone_size: NA

cdr3_aa: CASSPWPTSGNTIYF
cdr3_nt: TGTGCCAGCAGTCCCTGGCCAACTTCTGGAAACACCATATATTTT
v_call: TRBV7-9
j_call: TRBJ1-3
d_call: NA
clone_size: NA

cdr3_aa: CASSLYTGQNTEAFF
cdr3_nt: TGTGCCAGCAGCTTGTACACAGGGCAGAACACTGAAGCTTTCTTT
v_call: TRBV5-5
j_call: TRBJ1-1
d_call: NA
clone_size: NA

cdr3_aa: CASSFAWNTEAFF
cdr3_nt: TGTGCCAGCAGTTTCGCCTGGAACACTGAAGCTTTCTTT
v_call: TRBV27
j_call: TRBJ1-1
d_call: NA
clone_size: NA

cdr3_aa: CASRRGLAANTGELFF
cdr3_nt: TGTGCCAGTAGGCGGGGACTAGCGGCGAACACCGGGGAGCTGTTTTTT
v_call: TRBV19
j_call: TRBJ2-2
d_call: TRBD2
clone_size: NA

cdr3_aa: CASSLGGQGYGYTF
cdr3_nt: TGTGCCAGCAGCTTGGGGGGACAGGGGTATGGCTACACCTTC
v_call: TRBV5-6
j_call: TRBJ1-2
d_call: TRBD1
clone_size: NA

cdr3_aa: CASSLDRGETQYF
cdr3_nt: TGTGCCAGCAGCTTGGACAGGGGAGAGACCCAGTACTTC
v_call: TRBV5-4
j_call: TRBJ2-5
d_call: TRBD1
clone_size: NA

cdr3_aa: CASNLSPGGNAEAFF
cdr3_nt: TGTGCCAGCAACCTTAGTCCAGGGGGGAATGCTGAAGCTTTCTTT
v_call: TRBV7-3
j_call: TRBJ1-1
d_call: TRBD1
clone_size: NA

cdr3_aa: CASSLPLGQGGRNTEAFF
cdr3_nt: TGTGCCAGCAGTTTGCCCCTGGGACAGGGGGGTAGAAACACTGAAGCTTTCTTT
v_call: TRBV28
j_call: TRBJ1-1
d_call: TRBD1
clone_size: NA

cdr3_aa: CASSSRTSGSYEQYF
cdr3_nt: TGTGCCAGCAGCTCCCGGACTAGCGGGAGCTACGAGCAGTACTTC
v_call: TRBV5-4
j_call: TRBJ2-7
d_call: TRBD2
clone_size: NA

cdr3_aa: CASSFGGARGYTF
cdr3_nt: TGTGCCAGCAGTTTTGGGGGGGCGCGTGGCTACACCTTC
v_call: TRBV28
j_call: TRBJ1-2
d_call: NA
clone_size: NA